This T cell receptor beta chain is from a study of shared clonotypes between healthy human individuals. Findings and caveats of the study: Only blood samples were collected, and tissue repertoires likely differ.

The assay was immunoSEQ multiplex PCR, and TCRdb's table has in-frame clones only and misses some. The sample carries about 690,000 clones, about 90% recorded once. As concerns this clone: Antigen specificity is unknown.

The study enrolled healthy HIV-negative adults without recent acute infections or vaccinations as donors. CD8 memory pooled CD45RO+ cells and CCR7-negative CD45RA+ TemRA cells. Sequencing was done on a sample of memory CD8+ T cells from PBMCs. Subset here: CD45RO+ cells pooled with CCR7-negative TemRA cells. This clonotype was sampled from a man between 18 and 29 years old in good health. Some clones in this sample may be carry-over from other donors' samples.

DNA for the CDR3: TGTGCCAGTAGTCAGGGACCCGAGGACACTGAAGCTTTCTTT. This codes for CASSQGPEDTEAFF. The V and J genes are TRBV19 and TRBJ1-1; TRBD1 might be the D (5 bases). The germline V gene encodes CDR1 LNHDA and CDR2 SQIVND (reference sequence). V gave up 5 bases and J gave up 3 bases, with 13 bases separating them. The CDR3 covers 14 residues.